The sequence of this T cell receptor (beta chain) was determined in a study of cytomegalovirus exposure and HLA in healthy donors. Remarks on this clone: What it recognizes is unknown.

Study results and limitations: HLA alleles were associated with fewer than 20,000 TCR beta sequences in a later analysis at 0.05 false discovery rate. Several of the most significant clusters were apparently associated with common viral pathogens in a later analysis.

PCR amplification relied on 60 Vbeta primers (plus 13 Jbeta primers). The assay was immunoSEQ multiplex PCR, and TCRdb's table has in-frame clones only and misses some. The table records 150,000 to 200,000 clones, approximately 84% of them present only once. The sample was PBMCs. The receptor was isolated from a boy aged 5-17 years in good health and CMV-seronegative.

CDR3 in amino acids: CASSRTGGPYGYTF. CDR3 nucleotide sequence: TGTGCCAGCAGCCGGACAGGGGGTCCCTATGGCTACACCTTC. The chain has TRBV5-4 and TRBJ1-2; 10 bases agree with TRBD1. CDR1 and CDR2 from the germline V gene are SGHNT and YYREEE (reference sequence). The CDR3 has 14 residues. The V gene end was trimmed by 4 bases and the J gene end by 4 bases; junction bases not matched to a gene: 4. Drawing the rest from reference TRBV5-4 and TRBJ1-2, the complete variable domain is ETGVTQSPTHLIKTRGQQVTLRCSSQSGHNTVSWYQQALGQGPQFIFQYYREEENGRGNFPPRFSGLQFPNYSSELNVNALELDDSALYLCASSRTGGPYGYTFGSGTRLTVV.